This T cell receptor beta chain came from a study of T cell responses to AZD1222 COVID-19 vaccine. The data were produced by immunoSEQ multiplex PCR, yet TCRdb's version contains in-frame clones alone and is incomplete. The table includes around 150,000 clones, approximately 90% detected once. Germline CDR1 SNHLY, CDR2 FYNNEI. The length of the CDR3 is 13 residues. V dropped 7 bases and J dropped 4 bases, with 11 bases sitting between them. General observations from the study: It should be noted that donors were predominantly white British and more often female, and clonal diversity was possibly underestimated. Baseline seropositives among AZD1222 recipients totaled only 5 to 7.

This clone was counted between two and nine times. Antigen specificity is unknown. This receptor was taken from an adult who received the AZD1222 COVID-19 vaccine. Sequences were derived from peripheral blood, sampled 28 days after the second AZD1222 dose. The chain links TRBV2 to TRBJ1-5; tentatively, D is TRBD1 (5 bases). The CDR3 nucleotides are TGTGCCAGCACTCGGCAGGGTAATCAGCCCCAGCATTTT. This translates into CASTRQGNQPQHF. Using reference TRBV2 and TRBJ1-5 for the parts outside the CDR3, the full variable domain is EPEVTQTPSHQVTQMGQEVILRCVPISNHLYFYWYRQILGQKVEFLVSFYNNEISEKSEIFDDQFSVERPDGSNFTLKIRSTKLEDSAMYFCASTRQGNQPQHFGDGTRLSIL.